The 10 T cell receptor beta chains given below trace back to one sample, sequenced in a study of cytomegalovirus exposure and HLA in healthy donors. TCRdb's copy holds only in-frame clones and misses some; the assay was immunoSEQ multiplex PCR. The sample includes about 130,000 clones, 85% to 90% of them seen just once. Sample: PBMCs. Receptors originate from a woman between 18 and 29 years old in good health and CMV-seronegative.

The genes are TRBV7-9 and TRBJ1-1; 12 nucleotides align to TRBD1. CDR1 and CDR2 from the germline V gene are SEHNR and FQNEAQ (reference sequence). V dropped 6 bases and J dropped 0; count of bases not matched to a gene: 8. This CDR3 is built from 17 residues. CDR3 amino acids: CASRHPGTGGLNTEAFF. The CDR3 DNA sequence: TGTGCCAGCAGGCACCCCGGGACAGGGGGCCTGAACACTGAAGCTTTCTTT. Supplemented by reference TRBV7-9 and TRBJ1-1, the full variable domain reads DTGVSQNPRHKITKRGQNVTFRCDPISEHNRLYWYRQTLGQGPEFLTYFQNEAQLEKSRLLSDRFSAERPKGSFSTLEIQRTEQGDSAMYLCASRHPGTGGLNTEAFFGQGTRLTVV.

The chain combines TRBV5-6 with TRBJ2-1; 9 bases match TRBD1. Germline trimming cut 4 bases from V and 3 bases from J; bases unmatched to any gene: 8. Germline V lookup: CDR1 SGHDT, CDR2 YYEEEE. The CDR3 loop spans 16 amino acids. The CDR3, as DNA: TGTGCCAGCAGCAATCCCGGGACAGGGAACTACAATGAGCAGTTCTTC. This encodes CASSNPGTGNYNEQFF.

This chain connects TRBV6-5 to TRBJ1-1; TRBD1 is a possible D gene (6 bases). Germline CDR1 reads MNHEY; CDR2 reads SVGAGI. With 7 bases removed from V and 5 bases from J, the gap between germline ends came to 17 bases. This CDR3 has 14 amino acids. CDR3 in amino acids: CASIEWGGGTEAFF. Here the CDR3 DNA reads TGTGCCAGCATAGAGTGGGGGGGCGGTACTGAAGCTTTCTTT.

J is TRBJ2-5 and V is TRBV25-1, with 8 bases matching TRBD2. Trimming at V came to 0 bases and at J to 5 bases, leaving 8 bases not matched to a gene. This CDR3 is built from 16 residues. Germline V CDR1 and CDR2: MGHDK, SYGVNS. CDR3 sequence (DNA): TGTGCCAGCAGTGAATATTGGGCCCAGCGGGGGGAGACCCAGTACTTC. Translation: CASSEYWAQRGETQYF.

V gene TRBV9 combines with J gene TRBJ1-1; maybe TRBD1 (5 bases). CDR1 and CDR2 from the germline V gene are SGDLS and YYNGEE. V lost 0 bases, J lost 1 base, and 13 bases lay in between. The CDR3 totals 16 residues. CDR3 in amino acids: CASSVVGGPGNTEAFF. The CDR3 DNA follows: TGTGCCAGCAGCGTAGTGGGGGGACCCGGGAACACTGAAGCTTTCTTT.

The chain uses TRBV9 and TRBJ1-3; D call uncertain. Germline V gene lookup returns CDR1 SGDLS and CDR2 YYNGEE. The CDR3 loop spans 16 amino acids. Trimming left V 6 bases short and J 0 bases short, with 16 bases between. CDR3 region: CASTFEAGLSGNTIYF. CDR3 in DNA: TGTGCCAGCACCTTCGAGGCAGGACTCTCTGGAAACACCATATATTTT.

The chain employs TRBV5-1 and TRBJ2-7; possibly TRBD2 for D (6 bases). This CDR3 spans 14 amino acids. Germline loops: CDR1 SGHRS, CDR2 YFSETQ. V shed 7 bases and J shed 2 bases, with 16 bases lying between them. Here the CDR3 DNA reads TGCGCCAGCGGGGCGGATGGGAGGCCCTACGAGCAGTACTTC. This encodes CASGADGRPYEQYF.

The chain has TRBV9 and TRBJ1-1; D is perhaps TRBD1 (5 bases). Deletions cut 0 bases from V and 4 bases from J, with 10 bases between. Germline assignment: CDR1 SGDLS and CDR2 YYNGEE. The CDR3 spans 14 residues. For the CDR3, the DNA is TGTGCCAGCAGCGTAGCCGGGGGGACCACTGAAGCTTTCTTT. Its translation: CASSVAGGTTEAFF.

The chain couples TRBV19 to TRBJ1-4; 9 bases are shared with TRBD1. The CDR3 spans 16 residues. After removal of 3 bases from V and 8 bases from J, the junction contained 10 bases not matched to a gene. The germline CDR1 and CDR2 sequences are LNHDA and SQIVND (reference sequence). CDR3 nucleotides: TGTGCCAGTAGTATGCCTCCGAGACAGGGGGACGAAAAACTGTTTTTT. Protein: CASSMPPRQGDEKLFF.

The V call is TRBV5-1, the J call TRBJ2-1, with 12 bases identical to TRBD2. The CDR3 length is 15 residues. CDR1 SGHRS and CDR2 YFSETQ come from the germline V gene. The J segment lost 7 bases and the V segment lost 4 bases, leaving 6 bases of the junction unmatched. This CDR3 is CASSPGLAGNNEQFF. CDR3 nucleotide sequence: TGCGCCAGCAGCCCTGGACTAGCGGGGAATAATGAGCAGTTCTTC.